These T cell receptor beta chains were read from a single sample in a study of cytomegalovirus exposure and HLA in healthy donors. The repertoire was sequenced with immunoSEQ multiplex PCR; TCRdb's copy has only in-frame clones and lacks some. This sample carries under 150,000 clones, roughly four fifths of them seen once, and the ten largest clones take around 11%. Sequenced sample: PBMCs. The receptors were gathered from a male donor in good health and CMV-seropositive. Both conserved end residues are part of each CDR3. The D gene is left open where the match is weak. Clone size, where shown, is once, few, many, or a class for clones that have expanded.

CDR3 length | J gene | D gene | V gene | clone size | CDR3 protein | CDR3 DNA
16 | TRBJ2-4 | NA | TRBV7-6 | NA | CASSLAGGEAKNIQYF | TGTGCCAGCAGCTTAGCAGGGGGGGAAGCCAAAAACATTCAGTACTTC
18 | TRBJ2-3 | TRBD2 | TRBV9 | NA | CASSVVGWEGPPTDTQYF | TGTGCCAGCAGCGTAGTGGGGTGGGAGGGCCCCCCCACAGATACGCAGTATTTT
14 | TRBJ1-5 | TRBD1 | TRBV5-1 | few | CASSGGGQDQPQHF | TGCGCCAGCAGCGGGGGAGGACAGGATCAGCCCCAGCATTTT
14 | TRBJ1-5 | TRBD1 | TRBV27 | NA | CASSYRQGDQPQHF | TGTGCCAGCAGTTACCGACAGGGAGATCAGCCCCAGCATTTT
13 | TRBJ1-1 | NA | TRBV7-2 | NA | CASSLAPGTEAFF | TGTGCCAGCAGCTTAGCGCCGGGCACTGAAGCTTTCTTT
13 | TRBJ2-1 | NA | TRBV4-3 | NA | CASSQVRGYEQFF | TGCGCCAGCAGCCAGGTCAGGGGCTATGAGCAGTTCTTC
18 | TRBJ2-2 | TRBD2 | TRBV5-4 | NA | CASSPDPLAGLHTGELFF | TGTGCCAGCAGCCCTGACCCGCTAGCGGGATTACACACCGGGGAGCTGTTTTTT
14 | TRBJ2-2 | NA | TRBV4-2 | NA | CASSQGRGGGELFF | TGTGCCAGCAGTCAAGGAAGGGGAGGCGGGGAGCTGTTTTTT
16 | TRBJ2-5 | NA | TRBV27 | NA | CASSPLIPLSQETQYF | TGTGCCAGCAGTCCCTTAATTCCATTGAGCCAAGAGACCCAGTACTTC
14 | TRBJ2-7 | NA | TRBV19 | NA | CASRASGSSYEQYF | TGTGCCAGTAGGGCCAGCGGGTCTTCCTACGAGCAGTACTTC
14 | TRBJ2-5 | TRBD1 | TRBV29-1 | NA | CSASTTGDGETQYF | TGCAGCGCCTCTACGACAGGGGATGGAGAGACCCAGTACTTC
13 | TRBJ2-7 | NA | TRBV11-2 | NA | CASSLDRVTEQYF | TGTGCCAGCAGCTTAGATCGGGTAACCGAGCAGTACTTC
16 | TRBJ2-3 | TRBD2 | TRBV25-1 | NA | CASSDLGGGPTDTQYF | TGTGCCAGCAGTGATCTTGGGGGAGGGCCCACAGATACGCAGTATTTT
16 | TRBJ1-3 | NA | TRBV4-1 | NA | CASSQVGGLSGNTIYF | TGCGCCAGCAGCCAAGTTGGGGGCCTCTCTGGAAACACCATATATTTT
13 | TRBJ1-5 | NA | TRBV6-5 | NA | CASTRDRNQPQHF | TGTGCCAGCACTCGAGACAGGAATCAGCCCCAGCATTTT
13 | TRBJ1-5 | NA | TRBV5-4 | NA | CASSQQGNQPQHF | TGTGCCAGCAGCCAACAGGGAAATCAGCCCCAGCATTTT
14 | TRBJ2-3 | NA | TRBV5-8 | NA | CASSRALGTDTQYF | TGTGCCAGCTCGAGAGCCTTGGGCACAGATACGCAGTATTTT
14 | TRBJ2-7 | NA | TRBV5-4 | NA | CASSLLSSSYEQYF | TGTGCCAGCAGCTTGTTGTCTTCTTCCTACGAGCAGTACTTC
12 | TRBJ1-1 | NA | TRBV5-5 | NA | CASSRQNTEAFF | TGTGCCAGCAGCCGACAGAACACTGAAGCTTTCTTT
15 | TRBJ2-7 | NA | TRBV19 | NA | CASSIADGGSYEQYF | TGTGCCAGTAGTATAGCAGACGGGGGCTCCTACGAGCAGTACTTC
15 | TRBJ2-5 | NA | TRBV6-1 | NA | CASSLNRAQGETQYF | TGTGCCAGCAGCCTTAACAGGGCCCAAGGGGAGACCCAGTACTTC
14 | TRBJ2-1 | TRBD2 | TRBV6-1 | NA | CASQREVSYNEQFF | TGTGCCAGCCAGCGGGAGGTTTCCTACAATGAGCAGTTCTTC
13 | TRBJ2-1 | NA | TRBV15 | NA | CATNNGSYNEQFF | TGTGCCACCAATAACGGGTCCTACAATGAGCAGTTCTTC
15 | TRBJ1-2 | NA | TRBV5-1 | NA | CASSYGGLQAEGYTF | TGCGCCAGCAGCTACGGGGGACTCCAGGCGGAAGGCTACACCTTC
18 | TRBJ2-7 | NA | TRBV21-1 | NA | CASSKSLWQPRKTVEQYF | TGTGCCAGCAGCAAGAGCCTTTGGCAGCCGAGGAAGACTGTCGAGCAGTACTTC
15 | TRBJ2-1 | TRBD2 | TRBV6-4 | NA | CASSELAGGYNEQFF | TGTGCCAGCAGTGAACTAGCGGGAGGTTATAATGAGCAGTTCTTC
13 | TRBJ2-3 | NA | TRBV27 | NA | CASSFAVTDTQYF | TGTGCCAGCAGTTTTGCAGTCACAGATACGCAGTATTTT
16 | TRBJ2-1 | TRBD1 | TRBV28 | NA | CASSYLPGQGNNEQFF | TGTGCCAGCAGTTACCTTCCGGGACAGGGTAACAATGAGCAGTTCTTC
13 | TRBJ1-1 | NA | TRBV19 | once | CASSTSGNTEAFF | TGTGCCAGTAGTACTTCGGGGAACACTGAAGCTTTCTTT
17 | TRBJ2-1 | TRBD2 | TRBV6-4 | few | CASSAHFMGGSFYEQFF | TGTGCCAGCAGTGCACACTTCATGGGCGGGAGTTTCTATGAGCAGTTCTTC
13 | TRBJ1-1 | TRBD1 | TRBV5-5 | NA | CASSRTGDTEAFF | TGTGCCAGCAGCCGGACAGGAGACACTGAAGCTTTCTTT
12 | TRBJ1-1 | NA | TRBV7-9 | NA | CASSLLASEAFF | TGTGCCAGCAGCTTGCTAGCCTCTGAAGCTTTCTTC
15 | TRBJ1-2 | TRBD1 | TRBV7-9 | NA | CSSSSFGTGVHGYTF | TGTTCCAGCAGCTCATTCGGGACAGGGGTTCATGGCTACACCTTC
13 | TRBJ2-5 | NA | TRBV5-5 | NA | CASSFSPGETQYF | TGTGCCAGCAGCTTTTCCCCCGGGGAGACCCAGTACTTC
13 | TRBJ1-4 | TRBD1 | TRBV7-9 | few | CASSVSSGDRARF | TGTGCCAGCAGTGTATCGTCAGGGGACAGGGCCAGATTT
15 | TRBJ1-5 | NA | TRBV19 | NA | CASSMVGYSNQPQHF | TGTGCCAGTAGTATGGTCGGGTATAGCAATCAGCCCCAGCATTTT
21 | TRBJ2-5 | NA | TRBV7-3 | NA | CASTSQGDRGNTSGIVETQYF | TGTGCCAGTACCAGCCAGGGGGACAGGGGTAATACTAGCGGGATTGTGGAGACCCAGTACTTC
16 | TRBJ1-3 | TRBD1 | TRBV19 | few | CASSIDRDSSGNTIYF | TGTGCCAGTAGTATCGACCGGGACAGCTCTGGAAACACCATATATTTT
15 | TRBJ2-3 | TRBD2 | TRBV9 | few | CASSPPSGATDTQYF | TGTGCCAGCAGCCCCCCTAGCGGAGCTACAGATACGCAGTATTTT
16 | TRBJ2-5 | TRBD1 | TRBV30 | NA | CAWSGTGTGVGETQYF | TGTGCCTGGAGTGGGACCGGGACAGGGGTAGGAGAGACCCAGTACTTC
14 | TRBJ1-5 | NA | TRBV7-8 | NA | CASSWIGANQPQHF | TGTGCCAGCAGCTGGATTGGGGCAAATCAGCCCCAGCATTTT
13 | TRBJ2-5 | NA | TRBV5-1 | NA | CASKNTTRETQYF | TGCGCCAGCAAGAACACAACCAGGGAGACCCAGTACTTC
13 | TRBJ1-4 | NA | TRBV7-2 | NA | CVSSLAGGEKLFF | TGTGTCAGCAGCTTAGCCGGAGGGGAAAAACTGTTTTTT
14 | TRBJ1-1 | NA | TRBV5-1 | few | CASSSPGMNTEAFF | TGCGCCAGCAGCTCCCCGGGAATGAACACTGAAGCTTTCTTT